This entry features one T cell receptor beta chain sequence. In this sample, this clonotype turned up many times. It lacks a known antigen. No quality values exist for individual bases; no much larger clone is one base distant. Receptor amplification or capture employed 5' RACE. The reads were generated on an Illumina HiSeq 2500. A second PCR of about 7 to 12 cycles was performed with a sample-barcoded 5' primer and a J-beta primer mix. A template-switch 5' adaptor carrying 12 random nucleotides introduced a unique molecular identifier onto each TCR beta cDNA molecule. Each sample yielded at least 2.5 million CDR3-containing paired-end reads. The Mint cDNA synthesis kit, primed by a TRBC-specific oligonucleotide, was used to synthesize first-strand cDNA from all RNA. Following uracil-DNA glycosylase treatment, all cDNA underwent a first 18-cycle PCR with the universal primers M1SS and BC2_uni_R. The paper's processing steps were these. For normalization, 1 million high-quality reads were randomly selected from each sample, with every read carrying a distinct molecular identifier. Instead of being binned into consensus sequences, reads that shared molecular identifiers were thrown out. CDR3 identification, clonotype clustering and error correction used MiTCR with a Q25 quality threshold and the strictest error-elimination algorithm. A nonparametric unseen species model with Euler transformation was used to estimate lower-bound total TCR beta diversity. TCRdb ran its own pipeline on the public reads, namely fastp trimming at Q25 and MiXCR clone calling, and kept in-frame beta chains. Every CDR3 protein is listed once, alongside the most common genes and DNA of its rows. The V and J calls and clone size are TCRdb's, not the authors'. The sample table holds under 800,000 distinct CDR3 sequences, of which about 21% were seen once. The ten top clones hold more than 3% of the sample.

This entry comes from a study of blood T cells in healthy people across ages (dated by TCRdb to the mid-2010s). Background on the whole study: Template switching captured roughly one uniquely barcoded TCR beta cDNA molecule per two T cells in model experiments. The study measured age-related changes in TCR beta repertoire diversity using deep sequencing normalized with unique cDNA molecular identifiers. The study analyzed two additional independent replicas of 1 million unique cDNA reads from the same blood draw for two donors, one aged 18 to 30 and one aged 80 or older. Four age groups were formed from the donors: young (average approximately 16 years), middle-aged (less than 40), aged (about 62) and long-lived (82). To avoid experimental bias, donors of different ages were randomly spread across the sequencing lanes. Study-wide findings and limitations: Compared with the aged group, the long-lived group had more naive CD4+ T cells, fewer expanded clones and increased TCR diversity, a pattern suggesting age selection. Bulk unsorted PBMC profiling prevented conclusive comparison of naive and antigen-experienced compartments. Total diversity estimates from one million sequenced T cells were considered lower bounds and underestimates. Observed TCR beta diversity per million T cells fell roughly linearly with age, and a significant reduction was already apparent by age about 43. The CMV infection status of donors was not known, potentially confounding age-related changes in expanded clonotypes. The percentage of naive T cells measured by flow cytometry correlated strongly with observed TCR beta diversity.

The donors were a few dozen Caucasian individuals from Russia, aged 6 to 90 years, who were systemically healthy. Each donor gave about 10 milliliters of peripheral blood, drawn into EDTA-treated Vacutainer tubes. Ficoll-Paque density-gradient centrifugation was used to isolate PBMCs, with at least 6 million obtained per sample. Total RNA was extracted from PBMCs with Trizol reagent, with at least 5 micrograms obtained per sample. For every donor, flow cytometry on a PBMC aliquot measured the percentage of naive CD45RAhigh/CD27high T cells. Between the V and J ends, shortened by 0 bases and 7 bases respectively, the junction contains 27 bases. The CDR3 spans 18 residues, from the cysteine through the phenylalanine. Solely the CDR3 DNA is kept, with 54 bases framed from the first base. CDR1 and CDR2, per the germline V gene (reference sequence), are DFQATT and SNEGSKA.

This TCR derives from a man between 65 and 85 years old in good health. Sequenced input: blood. This receptor chain uses TRBV20-1 and TRBJ1-2; TRBD1 is a possible D gene, resting on 6 matching bases. CDR3 protein: CSARDRLSMDSYFSGYTF. The nucleotides are TGCAGTGCTAGAGATCGACTGTCGATGGACAGTTATTTCTCTGGCTACACCTTC.